The entry that follows covers one T cell receptor (beta chain) sequence. Its antigen is unidentified. Use of 60 Vbeta and 13 Jbeta primers characterized the PCR. Method: immunoSEQ multiplex PCR; TCRdb's copy keeps in-frame clones and lacks some. The table lists 180,000 or so clones, around 77% of them singletons. The sample comes from a study of cytomegalovirus exposure and HLA in healthy donors. Whole-study context: Around four fifths of approximately 400 genotyped donors fell in the Caucasian-associated ancestry cluster.

Donors were ostensibly healthy at sampling, although undocumented immune exposures were probable. Findings and caveats of the study: One variant, a missense change in DCLRE1C, was linked in a later analysis to TCR beta V- and J-gene trimming. The likely origin of a cluster of highly shared sequence variants was a sequencing artifact.

CDR3 length: 15 amino acids. Trimming left V 0 bases short and J 6 bases short, with 15 bases between. The germline CDR1 and CDR2 sequences are SGDLS and YYNGEE. The sequencing sample was made of PBMCs. The clonotype comes from a woman younger than 45 in good health and CMV-seronegative. The chain joins TRBV9 to TRBJ1-2, with a possible D match to TRBD1 (6 bases). CDR3 in amino acids: CASSVALGRGDGYTF. The CDR3 DNA reads TGTGCCAGCAGCGTAGCTTTGGGCAGGGGAGATGGCTACACCTTC.